What follows are 18 T cell receptor beta chains derived from one specimen sequenced in a study of cytomegalovirus exposure and HLA in healthy donors. PCR used 60 Vbeta primers and 13 Jbeta primers. Data came from immunoSEQ multiplex PCR; TCRdb stores just in-frame clones and leaves some out. Here the sample spans 150,000 to 200,000 clones, 77% being singletons. Sequencing was performed on PBMCs. The receptors shown here come from a man younger than 35 in good health and CMV-seronegative.

This rearrangement joins TRBV30 to TRBJ2-2; the D is unclear. Trimming removed 3 bases from V and 8 bases from J, with 7 bases in between. The CDR3 has 11 residues. Germline values: CDR1 GTSNPN, CDR2 SVGIG (reference sequence). CDR3 nucleotide sequence: TGTGCCTGGAGCCCTTTGGGGGAGCTGTTTTTT. The encoded protein is CAWSPLGELFF.

The chain uses TRBV9 and TRBJ2-7; weak D call: TRBD2 (5 bases). From germline, CDR1 is SGDLS and CDR2 YYNGEE. V shed 0 bases and J shed 5 bases, with 15 bases lying between them. The CDR3 has 15 amino acids. The CDR3, as DNA: TGTGCCAGCAGCGTAGGACTACAGTCAGTCCACGAGCAGTACTTC. Residues: CASSVGLQSVHEQYF.

This sequence joins TRBV5-4 and TRBJ1-4; D call uncertain. Between the trimmed V and J ends, which lost 1 base and 4 bases, there was a span of 5 bases. Germline CDR1 is SGHNT and CDR2 is YYREEE (reference sequence). The CDR3 has 13 amino acids. The CDR3 DNA reads TGTGCCAGCAGCTTGTGGAGTAATGAAAAACTGTTTTTT. Its translation is CASSLWSNEKLFF.

The rearrangement links TRBV7-9 to TRBJ2-1, with D uncertain. This CDR3 spans 14 amino acids. The V gene's germline CDR1 is SEHNR and CDR2 FQNEAQ (reference sequence). Deletions cut 4 bases from V and 9 bases from J, with 16 bases between. CDR3 region: CASSSPLALAEQFF. For the CDR3, the DNA is TGTGCCAGCAGCTCCCCCTTGGCTTTGGCTGAGCAGTTCTTC.

This chain joins TRBV10-3 and TRBJ2-7; TRBD1 matches 12 bases. V dropped 10 bases and J dropped 6; count of bases not matched to a gene: 7. This CDR3 comprises 13 residues. CDR1 and CDR2 from the germline V gene are ENHRY and SYGVKD. The CDR3, as DNA: TGTGCCAACGCGGGACAGGGGGCGGGCGAGCAGTACTTC. It specifies CANAGQGAGEQYF.

The CDR3 region is CASSAYGTGNTGELFF. CDR3 DNA: TGTGCCAGCAGCGCCTATGGGACAGGAAACACCGGGGAGCTGTTTTTT. This sequence joins TRBV11-3 and TRBJ2-2; 8 positions agree with TRBD1. This CDR3 is built from 16 residues. Germline V gene data show CDR1 as SGHNT and CDR2 as YENEEA. The J segment lost 2 bases and the V segment lost 5 bases, leaving 7 bases of the junction unmatched. The entire variable domain, with the rest obtained from reference TRBV11-3 and TRBJ2-2, is as follows: EAGVVQSPRYKIIEKKQPVAFWCNPISGHNTLYWYLQNLGQGPELLIRYENEEAVDDSQLPKDRFSAERLKGVDSTLKIQPAELGDSAVYLCASSAYGTGNTGELFFGEGSRLTVL.

This clone was seen a single time. V and J are TRBV6-6 and TRBJ2-5, with TRBD1 matching over 8 bases. CDR1 and CDR2 from the germline V gene are MNHNY and SVGAGI (reference sequence). The CDR3 length is 15 residues. Unmatched junction bases numbered 8, after V lost 6 bases and J lost 2 bases. The CDR3 region has the DNA TGTGCCAGCAGCTCCCAGGGGGCGCGACAAGAGACCCAGTACTTC. This translates into CASSSQGARQETQYF.

CDR3 DNA sequence: TGCGCCAGCAGCCCCGGTGGCTACGAGCAGTACTTC. It codes for CASSPGGYEQYF. The J gene is TRBJ2-7, the V gene TRBV10-1; D unresolved. Germline loops: CDR1 WNHNN, CDR2 SYGVQD (reference sequence). The ends were cut back, 6 bases at V and 3 bases at J, with 9 bases in the middle. The CDR3 spans 12 residues.

As DNA, the CDR3 is TGTGCCACCTCTAGACAGCTAAACACTGAAGCTTTCTTT. Its translation is CATSRQLNTEAFF. The chain uses TRBV15 and TRBJ1-1; D may be TRBD1 (5 bases). V was shortened by 8 bases and J by 2 bases, with 12 bases between the two germline ends. This CDR3 is 13 amino acids long. The germline gives CDR1 LNHNV, CDR2 YYDKDF (reference sequence). The entire variable domain, with the rest obtained from reference TRBV15 and TRBJ1-1, is as follows: DAMVIQNPRYQVTQFGKPVTLSCSQTLNHNVMYWYQQKSSQAPKLLFHYYDKDFNNEADTPDNFQSRRPNTSFCFLDIRSPGLGDTAMYLCATSRQLNTEAFFGQGTRLTVV.

The chain recombines TRBV2 with TRBJ1-1, with 7 bases lining up with TRBD1. The CDR3 contains 16 residues. V trimming: 2 bases; J trimming: 0 bases; junction bases outside the gene matches: 6. Germline V gene sequence: CDR1 SNHLY, CDR2 FYNNEI. Here the CDR3 reads CASSEIVGTVNTEAFF. The CDR3 DNA reads TGTGCCAGCAGTGAAATTGTTGGGACAGTGAACACTGAAGCTTTCTTT.

This chain connects TRBV2 to TRBJ2-1, with 7 bases fitting TRBD1. This CDR3 has 15 amino acids. Per germline, CDR1 SNHLY and CDR2 FYNNEI. The V gene end was trimmed by 6 bases and the J gene end by 5 bases; junction bases not matched to a gene: 10. This CDR3 is CASRMIGGQNNEQFF. In nucleotides, the CDR3 is TGTGCCAGCAGGATGATAGGGGGACAGAACAATGAGCAGTTCTTC.

The chain carries TRBV7-9 and TRBJ2-7, with D possibly being TRBD2 (6 bases). The CDR3 sequence is 13 residues long. Trimming cost V 5 bases and J 1 base, with 9 bases left between them. Germline-derived CDR1 and CDR2 are SEHNR and FQNEAQ (reference sequence). CDR3 DNA: TGTGCCAGCAGCCGGGGGTCTTCCTACGAGCAGTACTTC. Its translation: CASSRGSSYEQYF. The full variable domain, rest sourced from reference TRBV7-9 and TRBJ2-7, is DTGVSQNPRHKITKRGQNVTFRCDPISEHNRLYWYRQTLGQGPEFLTYFQNEAQLEKSRLLSDRFSAERPKGSFSTLEIQRTEQGDSAMYLCASSRGSSYEQYFGPGTRLTVT.

This chain joins TRBV15 and TRBJ2-2, with 7 bases aligning to TRBD1. The CDR3 contains 15 residues. V trimming: 3 bases; J trimming: 3 bases; junction bases outside the gene matches: 4. Germline CDR1 reads LNHNV; CDR2 reads YYDKDF (reference sequence). The CDR3 here is CATSSGQADTGELFF. Here the CDR3 DNA reads TGTGCCACCAGCAGCGGACAGGCGGACACCGGGGAGCTGTTTTTT.

Only a few counts were recorded for this clone. The gene calls are TRBV4-3 and TRBJ1-2, with 9 bases lining up with TRBD1. The CDR3 sequence is 15 residues long. V lost 5 bases, J lost 5 bases, and 9 bases stayed unmatched. Germline-derived CDR1 and CDR2 are LGHNA and YSLEER. CDR3 bases: TGCGCCAGCAGCTCGAAGCGGACAGGGGAGTATGGCTACACCTTC. Amino acid sequence: CASSSKRTGEYGYTF.

The chain uses TRBV18 and TRBJ2-1; maybe TRBD1 (6 bases). The CDR3 consists of 13 residues. Germline lookup yields CDR1 KGHSH and CDR2 LQKENI. V lost 6 bases and J 9 bases, leaving 15 bases between the germline ends. The CDR3 sequence: CASSKWGRSEQFF. Written as DNA, the CDR3 is TGTGCCAGCTCTAAGTGGGGGCGCAGTGAGCAGTTCTTC.

V and J are TRBV19 and TRBJ2-4; TRBD1 is a possible D gene (5 bases). Trimming took 2 bases from V and 2 from J, leaving 7 bases between them. Germline-derived CDR1 and CDR2 are LNHDA and SQIVND (reference sequence). This CDR3 spans 14 amino acids. This CDR3 is CASSILGPKNIQYF. The CDR3 DNA is TGTGCCAGTAGTATATTGGGGCCCAAAAACATTCAGTACTTC.

By share, this clone counts as medium-sized (0.01 to 0.1%). This chain uses TRBV5-6 with TRBJ1-6; 9 nucleotides align to TRBD1. This CDR3 region has 15 residues. The V gene end was trimmed by 4 bases and the J gene end by 10 bases; junction bases not matched to a gene: 9. Germline CDR1 and CDR2: SGHDT and YYEEEE. This CDR3 reads CASSPGDRANSPLHF. The DNA of the CDR3 is TGTGCCAGCAGCCCGGGGGACAGGGCGAACTCACCCCTCCACTTT.

This chain joins TRBV30 and TRBJ1-2; 9 bases match TRBD1. Germline V gene sequence: CDR1 GTSNPN, CDR2 SVGIG (reference sequence). The CDR3 spans 15 residues. The V segment lost 0 bases and the J segment 4 bases; nucleotides outside the gene matches: 6. The CDR3 nucleotides are TGTGCCTGGAGTGTTCAACAGGGGGCTCGCTATGGCTACACCTTC. This codes for CAWSVQQGARYGYTF.